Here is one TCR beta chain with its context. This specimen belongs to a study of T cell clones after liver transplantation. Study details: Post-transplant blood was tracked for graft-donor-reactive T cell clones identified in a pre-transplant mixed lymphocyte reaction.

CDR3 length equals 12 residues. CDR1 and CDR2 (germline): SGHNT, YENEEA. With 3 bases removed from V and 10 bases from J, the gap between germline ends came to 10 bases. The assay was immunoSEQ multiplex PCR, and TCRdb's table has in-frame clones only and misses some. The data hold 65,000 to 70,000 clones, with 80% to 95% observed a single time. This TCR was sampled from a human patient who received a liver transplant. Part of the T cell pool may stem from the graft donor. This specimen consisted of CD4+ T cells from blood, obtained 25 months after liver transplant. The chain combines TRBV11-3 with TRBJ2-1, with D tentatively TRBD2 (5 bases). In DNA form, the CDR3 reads TGTGCCAGCAGCTTCGGGGATCGCGAGCAGTTCTTC. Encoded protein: CASSFGDREQFF.